Sequencing of this TCR beta chain was carried out in a study of T-cell memory formation after mild COVID-19. Overall study results and limits: Among contracting clones, CD4+ were mainly CM/EM and CD8+ enriched in EMRA.

TCRdb used MiXCR to reprocess the 5' RACE reads, holding one entry per CDR3 protein. The table records hundreds of thousands of distinct CDR3 sequences, around a quarter of them present only once. This clonotype came up a few times. As yet, its antigen is unknown. CDR3 length: 14 residues. Germline V CDR1 and CDR2: MGHRA, YSYEKL. Trimming removed 1 base at V and 2 bases at J, with 7 bases between. The receptor comes from an adult woman who had mild COVID-19 (a few samples of this study predate the infection). Cell type and time point are not known. The V gene is TRBV4-1, the J gene TRBJ2-3, with D possibly TRBD1 on 5 matching bases. Sequencing was performed on PBMCs or a T cell subset sorted from them (not recorded which). The CDR3 bases are TGCGCCAGCAGCCAAGGGACAATCACAGATACGCAGTATTTT. Residues: CASSQGTITDTQYF.